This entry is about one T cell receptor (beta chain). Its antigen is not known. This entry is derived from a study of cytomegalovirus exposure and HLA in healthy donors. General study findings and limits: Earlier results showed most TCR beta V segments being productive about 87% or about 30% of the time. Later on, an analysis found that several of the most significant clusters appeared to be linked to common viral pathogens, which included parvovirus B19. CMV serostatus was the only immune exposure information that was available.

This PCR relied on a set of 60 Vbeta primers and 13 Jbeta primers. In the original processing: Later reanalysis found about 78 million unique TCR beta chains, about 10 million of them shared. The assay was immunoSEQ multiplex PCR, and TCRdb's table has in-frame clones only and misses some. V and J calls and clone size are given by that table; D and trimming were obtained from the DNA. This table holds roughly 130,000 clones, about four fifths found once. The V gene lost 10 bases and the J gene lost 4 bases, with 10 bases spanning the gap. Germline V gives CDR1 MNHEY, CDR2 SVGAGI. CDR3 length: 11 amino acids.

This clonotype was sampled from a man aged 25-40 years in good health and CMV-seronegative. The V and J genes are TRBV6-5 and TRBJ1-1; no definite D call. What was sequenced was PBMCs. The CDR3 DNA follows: TGTGCCACCCTCCGGGGCACTGAAGCTTTCTTT. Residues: CATLRGTEAFF.